The subject of this entry is one TCR beta chain. Its target is not known. The CDR3 has 12 amino acids. CDR1 and CDR2 from the germline V gene are MNHNS and SASEGT. V was shortened by 8 bases and J by 2 bases, with 10 bases between the two germline ends. Assay used: immunoSEQ multiplex PCR; TCRdb lists only in-frame clones, some missing. The sample has tens of thousands of clones, about four fifths seen once; the top ten hold 6% to 7%. This record comes from a study of radiation and T cells in renal cell carcinoma. Described time point: baseline pretreatment blood. The treatment was: 15 Gy SBRT to primary tumor, nephrectomy 4 weeks later. Blood was sampled at baseline, 2 weeks and 4 weeks after SBRT. Study results and limitations: In blood, top tumor clones expanded by 2 weeks, shrinking by 4.

The chain uses TRBV6-1 and TRBJ2-7; D may correspond to TRBD1 or TRBD2 (5 bases each). This TCR came from a man between 60 and 75 years old with renal cell carcinoma. The material sequenced was blood, taken from a patient whose treatment included radiotherapy and nephrectomy. The CDR3: CASGGPTYEQYF. The CDR3 coding sequence is TGTGCCAGCGGGGGACCCACCTACGAGCAGTACTTC.